The table lists the clone carrying this T cell receptor (beta chain) with many counts. The read terminates 3 residues ahead of where the CDR3 ends, so the germline J gene completes it. The CDR3 sequence is 18 residues long. V dropped 0 bases and J dropped 8 bases, with 23 bases sitting between them. The germline V gene encodes CDR1 SGHRS and CDR2 YFSETQ. The entry originates in a study of T cell clonality in common variable immunodeficiency. Sequenced by immunoSEQ multiplex PCR; TCRdb stores in-frame clones only, minus some. The sample yields approximately 37,000 clones, without any singletons. The sample comprised peripheral blood mononuclear cells. The gene calls are TRBV5-1 and TRBJ1-4; D perhaps matches TRBD1 (5 bases). This sequence originates from a person between 18 and 75 years old in good health. CDR3 DNA, as far as it was read: TGCGCCAGCAGCTTGGGTTTTTTTCTAGGGGCACAGGAGGAAAAA. It specifies CASSLGFFLGAQEEK. The full CDR3 sequence reads CASSLGFFLGAQEEKLFF.